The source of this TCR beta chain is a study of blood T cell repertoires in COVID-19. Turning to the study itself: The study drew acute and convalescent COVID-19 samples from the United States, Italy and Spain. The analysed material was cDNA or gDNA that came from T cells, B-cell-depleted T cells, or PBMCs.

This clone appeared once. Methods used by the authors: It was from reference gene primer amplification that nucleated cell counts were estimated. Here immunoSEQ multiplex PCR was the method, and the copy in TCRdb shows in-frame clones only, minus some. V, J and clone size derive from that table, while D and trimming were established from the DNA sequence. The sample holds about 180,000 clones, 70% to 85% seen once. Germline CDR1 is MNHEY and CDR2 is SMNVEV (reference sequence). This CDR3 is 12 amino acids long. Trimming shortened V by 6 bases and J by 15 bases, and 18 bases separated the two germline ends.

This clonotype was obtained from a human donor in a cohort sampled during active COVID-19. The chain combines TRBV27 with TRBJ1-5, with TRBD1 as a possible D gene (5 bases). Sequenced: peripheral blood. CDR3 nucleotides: TGTGCCAGCAGCCATAGTGGGGGGATCTGGCATTTT. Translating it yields CASSHSGGIWHF.